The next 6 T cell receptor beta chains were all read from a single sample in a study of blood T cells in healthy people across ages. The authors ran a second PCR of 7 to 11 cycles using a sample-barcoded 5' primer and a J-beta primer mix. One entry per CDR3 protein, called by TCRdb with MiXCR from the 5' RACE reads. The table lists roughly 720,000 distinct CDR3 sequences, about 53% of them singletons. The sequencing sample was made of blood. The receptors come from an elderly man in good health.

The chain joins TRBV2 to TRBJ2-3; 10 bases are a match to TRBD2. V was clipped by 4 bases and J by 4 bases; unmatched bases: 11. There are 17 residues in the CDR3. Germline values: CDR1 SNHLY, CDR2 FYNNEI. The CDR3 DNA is TGTGCCAGCAGTGCCGATACTAGCGGGAACCCCGCAGATACGCAGTATTTT. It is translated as CASSADTSGNPADTQYF.

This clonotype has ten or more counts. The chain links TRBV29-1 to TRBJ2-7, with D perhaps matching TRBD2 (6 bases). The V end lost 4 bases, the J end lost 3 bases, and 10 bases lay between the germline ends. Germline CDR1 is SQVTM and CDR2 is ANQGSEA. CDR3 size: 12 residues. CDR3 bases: TGCAGCGTTGGGGTAGCGGTCTACGAGCAGTACTTC. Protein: CSVGVAVYEQYF.

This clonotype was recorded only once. CDR3 region: CATSDSGQGAKPQHF. The CDR3 DNA reads TGTGCCACCAGTGATTCCGGCCAGGGGGCCAAGCCCCAGCATTTT. V usage is TRBV24-1 and J usage is TRBJ1-5; TRBD1 agrees at 8 bases. V was clipped by 2 bases and J by 8 bases; unmatched bases: 7. The CDR3 totals 15 residues. Germline V gene data show CDR1 as KGHDR and CDR2 as SFDVKD.

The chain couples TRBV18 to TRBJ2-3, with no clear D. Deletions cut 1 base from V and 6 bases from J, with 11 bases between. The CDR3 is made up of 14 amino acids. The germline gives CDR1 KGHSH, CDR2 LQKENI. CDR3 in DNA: TGTGCCAGCTCACCACGCAAGGCCGCGGATACGCAGTATTTT. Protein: CASSPRKAADTQYF.

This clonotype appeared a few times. CDR3 sequence reads: CSAKISSGSYNEQFF. The DNA of the CDR3 is TGCAGTGCCAAAATTTCTAGCGGGAGCTACAATGAGCAGTTCTTC. The chain carries TRBV20-1 and TRBJ2-1; 10 bases match TRBD2. Germline CDR1 reads DFQATT; CDR2 reads SNEGSKA (reference sequence). With 6 bases clipped from V and 3 bases from J, the junction kept 8 bases outside the gene matches. This CDR3 region has 15 residues.

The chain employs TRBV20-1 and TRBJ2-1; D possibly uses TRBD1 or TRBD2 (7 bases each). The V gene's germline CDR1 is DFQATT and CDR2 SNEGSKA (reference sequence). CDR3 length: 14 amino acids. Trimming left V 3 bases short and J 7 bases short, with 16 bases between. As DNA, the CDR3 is TGCAGTGCTAGTTACAGGGGAGGGAGGAATGAGCAGTTCTTC. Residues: CSASYRGGRNEQFF.